Below, 29 T cell receptor beta chains from the same sample are listed, as sequenced in a study of T cell changes during pregnancy in multiple sclerosis. Measured with immunoSEQ multiplex PCR; TCRdb has only the in-frame clones, and not every one. The table lists under 65,000 clones, 80% to 95% of them singletons, with 0.55% to 0.65% in the top ten. The sequencing here drew on CD4+ T cells from peripheral blood mononuclear cells, taken after pregnancy. These receptor sequences come from a female donor in good health, enrolled as a control in a pregnancy study.

The chain joins TRBV7-2 to TRBJ1-5; no definite D call. CDR3 length equals 16 residues. Germline V gene data show CDR1 as SGHTA and CDR2 as FQGNSA. Trimming removed 5 bases at V and 6 bases at J, with 20 bases between. CDR3 DNA: TGTGCCAGCAGCCCCCACATGGGAGGAGCGGGTCAGCCCCAGCATTTT. This translates into CASSPHMGGAGQPQHF.

This chain links TRBV28 with TRBJ1-2; tentative D call: TRBD1 (5 bases). Deletions cut 7 bases from V and 7 bases from J, with 16 bases between. The CDR3 is made up of 13 amino acids. Germline V gives CDR1 MDHEN, CDR2 SYDVKM. Written as DNA, the CDR3 is TGTGCCAGCAATGGCGGGGCGCTGGTTGGCTACACCTTC. Translation gives CASNGGALVGYTF.

The chain has TRBV19 and TRBJ1-2; 11 bases fit TRBD1. The V segment lost 3 bases and the J segment 4 bases; nucleotides outside the gene matches: 1. The CDR3 spans 14 residues. The germline gives CDR1 LNHDA, CDR2 SQIVND (reference sequence). As DNA, the CDR3 is TGTGCCAGTAGTATTGGGACAGGGGGCTATGGCTACACCTTC. Translation: CASSIGTGGYGYTF.

V usage is TRBV7-3 and J usage is TRBJ2-3, with TRBD2 matching over 10 bases. The V gene end was trimmed by 11 bases and the J gene end by 6 bases; junction bases not matched to a gene: 8. CDR3 length: 13 amino acids. Germline CDR1 and CDR2: SGHTA and FQGTGA. CDR3 in amino acids: CASRGTSEDTQYF. CDR3 nucleotide sequence: TGTGCCTCCCGCGGGACTAGCGAGGATACGCAGTATTTT.

The chain employs TRBV4-1 and TRBJ2-2; D might be TRBD1 (5 bases). The germline CDR1 and CDR2 sequences are MGHRA and YSYEKL. V was pared by 0 bases and J by 0 bases, with 5 bases between. The CDR3 spans 15 residues. CDR3 in amino acids: CASSQEQANTGELFF. The CDR3 region has the DNA TGCGCCAGCAGCCAAGAACAGGCGAACACCGGGGAGCTGTTTTTT.

V and J are TRBV10-1 and TRBJ2-7; 8 bases map to TRBD2. The CDR3 consists of 14 residues. V shed 4 bases and J 4 bases; nucleotides not matched to a gene: 6. CDR1 and CDR2 from the germline V gene are WNHNN and SYGVQD (reference sequence). For the CDR3, the DNA is TGCGCCAGCAGTGGTTCGGGCGGGAGGTACGAGCAGTACTTC. Amino acids: CASSGSGGRYEQYF.

The chain combines TRBV2 with TRBJ2-2, with 12 bases matching TRBD2. The CDR3 covers 16 residues. CDR1 and CDR2 (germline): SNHLY, FYNNEI. J was trimmed by 7 bases and V by 6 bases; bases with no gene match: 9. CDR3 amino acids: CASRLTSGGRGGELFF. The DNA of the CDR3 is TGTGCCAGCAGACTTACTAGCGGGGGGCGAGGCGGGGAGCTGTTTTTT.

The gene calls are TRBV28 and TRBJ1-2; 9 bases agree with TRBD1. Germline V gene data show CDR1 as MDHEN and CDR2 as SYDVKM. The junction had 5 bases not matched to a gene; V was cut back by 7 bases and J by 5 bases. This CDR3 is built from 13 residues. The CDR3 region is CASKVGTGYGYTF. CDR3 bases: TGTGCCAGCAAGGTGGGGACAGGGTATGGCTACACCTTC.

This chain connects TRBV14 to TRBJ2-5, with TRBD2 as a possible D gene (5 bases). CDR1 and CDR2 from the germline V gene are SGHDN and FVKESK. This CDR3 has 17 amino acids. The germline V and J ends were trimmed by 3 bases and 4 bases, with 21 bases remaining between them. The CDR3 region has the DNA TGTGCCAGCAGCCATCCCATGACACGGGGTAGCTCAGAGACCCAGTACTTC. Translating it yields CASSHPMTRGSSETQYF. The full variable domain, rest sourced from reference TRBV14 and TRBJ2-5, is EAGVTQFPSHSVIEKGQTVTLRCDPISGHDNLYWYRRVMGKEIKFLLHFVKESKQDESGMPNNRFLAERTGGTYSTLKVQPAELEDSGVYFCASSHPMTRGSSETQYFGPGTRLLVL.

The V call is TRBV7-2, the J call TRBJ2-7, with TRBD1 matching over 7 bases. V was clipped by 2 bases and J by 4 bases; unmatched bases: 8. The CDR3 loop spans 15 amino acids. CDR1 SGHTA and CDR2 FQGNSA come from the germline V gene. The CDR3 DNA reads TGTGCCAGCAGCTTAAGGCAGGGGGAGTCATACGAGCAGTACTTC. Protein: CASSLRQGESYEQYF.

The gene calls are TRBV15 and TRBJ2-1, with 8 bases lining up with TRBD1. Germline trimming cut 0 bases from V and 3 bases from J; bases unmatched to any gene: 4. CDR3 length equals 16 residues. CDR1 is LNHNV, CDR2 YYDKDF, per germline (reference sequence). CDR3 DNA sequence: TGTGCCACCAGCAGAGATGGGACAGGAATCTACAATGAGCAGTTCTTC. Translation: CATSRDGTGIYNEQFF.

The chain uses TRBV29-1 and TRBJ2-1; weak D call: TRBD1 (5 bases). The germline gives CDR1 SQVTM, CDR2 ANQGSEA. The CDR3 contains 13 residues. Trimming took off 4 bases at V and 2 bases at J, with 9 bases between the two ends. The CDR3: CSVGLTAYNEQFF. CDR3 DNA: TGCAGCGTTGGGTTGACAGCCTACAATGAGCAGTTCTTC.

The chain links TRBV4-2 to TRBJ2-3, with D perhaps TRBD1 (7 bases). The CDR3 runs 16 residues. V was shortened by 4 bases and J by 1 base, with 15 bases between the two germline ends. Looked up from germline, CDR1 is LGHNA and CDR2 is YNFKEQ. Here the CDR3 DNA reads TGTGCCAGCAGCCCCGGGGGACAGCCAGGCACAGATACGCAGTATTTT. Amino acid sequence: CASSPGGQPGTDTQYF.

CDR3 in amino acids: CATTEPRNTEAFF. The CDR3 DNA reads TGTGCCACCACAGAACCCAGGAACACTGAAGCTTTCTTT. The rearrangement uses TRBV2 and TRBJ1-1; unclear D gene. The CDR3 length is 13 residues. V shed 10 bases and J shed 1 base, with 13 bases lying between them. Germline loops: CDR1 SNHLY, CDR2 FYNNEI.

The chain combines TRBV28 with TRBJ1-5, with D possibly being TRBD1 (5 bases). V lost 3 bases to trimming and J lost 1 base, with 13 bases between them. Germline V lookup: CDR1 MDHEN, CDR2 SYDVKM. This CDR3 has 16 amino acids. Here the CDR3 DNA reads TGTGCCAGCAGTTTGACAGCCTCCCCAAGCAATCAGCCCCAGCATTTT. Its protein product is CASSLTASPSNQPQHF.

This clone was seen only once. CDR3: CASSRVLQETQYF. The CDR3 nucleotides are TGTGCCAGTAGCAGGGTGTTACAAGAGACCCAGTACTTC. The chain combines TRBV19 with TRBJ2-5; TRBD1 might be the D (5 bases). V gave up 6 bases and J gave up 2 bases, with 10 bases separating them. The CDR3 has 13 amino acids. CDR1 is LNHDA and CDR2 is SQIVND in the germline V gene (reference sequence).

V and J are TRBV7-9 and TRBJ2-7; tentative D call: TRBD2 (6 bases). CDR3 length: 12 amino acids. CDR1 is SEHNR and CDR2 is FQNEAQ in the germline V gene (reference sequence). Trimming took off 5 bases at V and 3 bases at J, with 8 bases between the two ends. DNA for the CDR3: TGTGCCAGCAGCCAGGGACTCTACGAGCAGTACTTC. This translates into CASSQGLYEQYF.

The genes are TRBV23-1 and TRBJ1-4; 7 bases align to TRBD1. TRBV23-1 is placed among ORFs of uncertain function. V shed 5 bases and J 8 bases; nucleotides not matched to a gene: 5. The CDR3 length is 13 residues. CDR3 coding DNA: TGCGCCAGCAGTGACAGGGCAAGGGAAAAACTGTTTTTT. Translation: CASSDRAREKLFF.

This rearrangement joins TRBV19 to TRBJ2-6; TRBD1 aligns across 9 bases. V lost 6 bases, J lost 2 bases, and 8 bases stayed unmatched. This CDR3 comprises 17 residues. Germline CDR1 is LNHDA and CDR2 is SQIVND (reference sequence). DNA of the CDR3: TGTGCCAGTAGCTCGGGACAGGGCTTGGCTGGGGCCAACGTCCTGACTTTC. Protein product: CASSSGQGLAGANVLTF.

This sequence joins TRBV5-1 and TRBJ1-1, with 9 bases aligning to TRBD1. This CDR3 is built from 13 residues. Germline assignment: CDR1 SGHRS and CDR2 YFSETQ. J was trimmed by 3 bases and V by 7 bases; bases with no gene match: 4. The CDR3 spells CASGQGSYTEAFF. CDR3 bases: TGCGCCAGCGGACAGGGGTCGTACACTGAAGCTTTCTTT.

The chain combines TRBV19 with TRBJ1-1; a weak D match, TRBD1 (6 bases). Trimming pared 5 bases from V and 6 bases from J, leaving 16 bases between. This CDR3 is built from 14 residues. Germline V lookup: CDR1 LNHDA, CDR2 SQIVND (reference sequence). This CDR3 reads CASSPQGIGSEAFF. The CDR3 coding sequence is TGTGCCAGTAGTCCTCAGGGGATCGGGTCTGAAGCTTTCTTT. Full variable domain (missing parts from reference TRBV19 and TRBJ1-1): DGGITQSPKYLFRKEGQNVTLSCEQNLNHDAMYWYRQDPGQGLRLIYYSQIVNDFQKGDIAEGYSVSREKKESFPLTVTSAQKNPTAFYLCASSPQGIGSEAFFGQGTRLTVV.

This chain joins TRBV2 and TRBJ2-1, with 8 bases lining up with TRBD2. CDR3 length: 13 residues. The ends lost 7 bases at V and 9 bases at J; junction bases unmatched: 8. Germline CDR1 is SNHLY and CDR2 is FYNNEI. The DNA for the CDR3 is TGTGCCAGCACGCAGCGGGAGAGGGGTGAGCAGTTCTTC. Amino acid sequence: CASTQRERGEQFF.

The chain is built from TRBV27 and TRBJ1-2; TRBD1 matches at 7 bases. The V gene's germline CDR1 is MNHEY and CDR2 SMNVEV (reference sequence). With V trimmed by 4 bases and J by 5 bases, 7 bases remained unmatched. This CDR3 region has 14 residues. CDR3 amino acids: CASSWGDRGYGYTF. CDR3 coding DNA: TGTGCCAGCAGTTGGGGGGACAGAGGATATGGCTACACCTTC.

This clone was seen a handful of times. The chain recombines TRBV28 with TRBJ1-1; tentatively, D is TRBD1 (5 bases). The CDR3 consists of 12 residues. V dropped 5 bases and J dropped 6 bases, with 10 bases sitting between them. Germline V lookup: CDR1 MDHEN, CDR2 SYDVKM. The CDR3 protein is CASSPWGAEAFF. CDR3 nucleotides: TGTGCCAGCAGTCCCTGGGGGGCTGAAGCTTTCTTT.

The chain recombines TRBV6-6 with TRBJ1-6; TRBD1 agrees at 7 bases. This CDR3 has 15 residues. V dropped 2 bases and J dropped 8; count of bases not matched to a gene: 6. Germline values: CDR1 MNHNY, CDR2 SVGAGI (reference sequence). The DNA of the CDR3 is TGTGCCAGCAGTTACCGACAGGGACTCTATTCACCCCTCCACTTT. It specifies CASSYRQGLYSPLHF.

The chain has TRBV9 and TRBJ1-2; D might be TRBD1 (6 bases). The CDR3 consists of 15 residues. CDR1 is SGDLS and CDR2 is YYNGEE in the germline V gene. Trimming took off 1 base at V and 7 bases at J, with 17 bases between the two ends. This CDR3 is CASSVTGTTSGGYTF. The CDR3 coding sequence is TGTGCCAGCAGCGTAACGGGGACAACCTCGGGTGGCTACACCTTC. The entire variable domain, with the rest obtained from reference TRBV9 and TRBJ1-2, is as follows: DSGVTQTPKHLITATGQRVTLRCSPRSGDLSVYWYQQSLDQGLQFLIQYYNGEERAKGNILERFSAQQFPDLHSELNLSSLELGDSALYFCASSVTGTTSGGYTFGSGTRLTVV.

This chain connects TRBV4-2 to TRBJ2-2; TRBD2 is a possible D gene (6 bases). V dropped 0 bases and J dropped 4 bases, with 12 bases sitting between them. This CDR3 comprises 16 residues. Germline CDR1 is LGHNA and CDR2 is YNFKEQ. The CDR3 loop reads CASSQEVAGSTGELFF. The CDR3 DNA reads TGTGCCAGCAGCCAAGAGGTTGCGGGGAGCACCGGGGAGCTGTTTTTT.

The rearrangement uses TRBV9 and TRBJ2-3; tentative D call: TRBD2 (5 bases). The CDR3 totals 14 residues. V dropped 2 bases and J dropped 3 bases, with 10 bases sitting between them. CDR1 SGDLS and CDR2 YYNGEE come from the germline V gene. The CDR3 loop is CASSVSSRTDTQYF. In nucleotides, the CDR3 is TGTGCCAGCAGCGTCTCTAGCAGAACAGATACGCAGTATTTT.

This clone has just one count. V is TRBV14 and J is TRBJ2-2; D possibly corresponds to TRBD1 (5 bases). Germline V lookup: CDR1 SGHDN, CDR2 FVKESK. The CDR3 has 15 amino acids. With 4 bases removed from V and 4 bases from J, the gap between germline ends came to 13 bases. DNA for the CDR3: TGTGCCAGCAGCCTGCAGGGTGGTGGCACCGGGGAGCTGTTTTTT. Encoded protein: CASSLQGGGTGELFF.